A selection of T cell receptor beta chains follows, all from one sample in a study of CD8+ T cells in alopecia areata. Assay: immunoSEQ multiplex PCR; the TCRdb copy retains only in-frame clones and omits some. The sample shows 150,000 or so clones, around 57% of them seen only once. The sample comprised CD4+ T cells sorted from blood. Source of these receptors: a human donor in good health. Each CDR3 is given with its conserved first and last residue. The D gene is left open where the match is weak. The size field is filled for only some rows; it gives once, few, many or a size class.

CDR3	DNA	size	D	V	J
CASSYSQETQYF	TGTGCCAGCAGTTACAGCCAAGAGACCCAGTACTTC	NA	NA	TRBV6-5	TRBJ2-5
CASSFTPTPYNEQFF	TGTGCCAGCAGTTTTACCCCGACGCCGTACAATGAGCAGTTCTTC	few	NA	TRBV27	TRBJ2-1
CSVGRKNYEQYF	TGCAGCGTTGGGCGCAAGAACTACGAGCAGTACTTC	NA	NA	TRBV29-1	TRBJ2-7
CSVRTGLAYEQYF	TGCAGCGTCCGGACAGGTTTGGCCTACGAGCAGTACTTC	NA	TRBD1	TRBV29-1	TRBJ2-7
CASSLTGRGTEAFF	TGTGCCAGCAGCCTGACCGGACGAGGCACTGAAGCTTTCTTT	few	NA	TRBV11-2	TRBJ1-1
CASRGTVGQPQHF	TGTGCCAGCAGAGGGACAGTGGGTCAGCCCCAGCATTTT	few	TRBD1	TRBV2	TRBJ1-5
CASRETGASYEQYF	TGTGCCAGCAGAGAAACAGGGGCCTCCTACGAGCAGTACTTC	NA	TRBD1	TRBV2	TRBJ2-7
CSGAAGGDTEAFF	TGCAGCGGTGCCGCAGGGGGTGACACTGAAGCTTTCTTT	NA	TRBD1	TRBV29-1	TRBJ1-1
CASSTQGANQPQHF	TGCGCCAGCAGTACCCAGGGGGCCAATCAGCCCCAGCATTTT	few	TRBD1	TRBV10-2	TRBJ1-5
CASDRTGGAEAFF	TGTGCCAGCGACAGGACCGGGGGTGCTGAAGCTTTCTTT	NA	NA	TRBV7-2	TRBJ1-1
CAWSGLQLSPLHF	TGTGCCTGGAGTGGGCTACAACTTTCACCCCTCCACTTT	NA	NA	TRBV30	TRBJ1-6
CASSFAAEYGYTF	TGTGCCAGCAGTTTCGCCGCGGAGTATGGCTACACCTTC	NA	NA	TRBV28	TRBJ1-2
CASTPGGAGYYEQYF	TGTGCCAGCACCCCCGGGGGTGCAGGCTACTACGAGCAGTACTTC	NA	NA	TRBV28	TRBJ2-7
CASQRTYGYTF	TGTGCCAGCCAGCGGACTTATGGCTACACCTTC	NA	NA	TRBV28	TRBJ1-2
CASSFGLNTEAFF	TGCGCCAGCAGTTTTGGGTTGAACACTGAAGCTTTCTTT	few	NA	TRBV5-1	TRBJ1-1
CASSPRTGGEKTQYF	TGTGCCAGCAGCCCGAGGACAGGGGGCGAGAAGACCCAGTACTTC	once	TRBD1	TRBV11-2	TRBJ2-5
CASSTGTRLDGYTF	TGTGCCAGCAGTACAGGGACACGGCTTGATGGCTACACCTTC	few	NA	TRBV28	TRBJ1-2
CASSFSGQISNYGYTF	TGTGCCAGCAGCTTTTCGGGACAGATCTCAAACTATGGCTACACCTTC	once	TRBD1	TRBV11-1	TRBJ1-2
CASSLKYFQETQYF	TGTGCCAGCAGCTTAAAGTATTTCCAAGAGACCCAGTACTTC	NA	NA	TRBV7-2	TRBJ2-5
CSVLAIRAGEQYF	TGCAGCGTCCTAGCCATACGGGCAGGGGAGCAGTACTTC	few	NA	TRBV29-1	TRBJ2-7
CASSKITRTSGYEQYF	TGTGCCAGCAGCAAGATCACGCGGACTAGCGGTTACGAGCAGTACTTC	NA	TRBD2	TRBV7-2	TRBJ2-7
CASSVGFNQPQHF	TGTGCCAGCAGTGTTGGATTTAATCAGCCCCAGCATTTT	NA	NA	TRBV2	TRBJ1-5
CASGTPPVSIYEQYF	TGTGCCAGCGGGACACCTCCCGTTTCTATATACGAGCAGTACTTC	NA	NA	TRBV27	TRBJ2-7
CASSFGDTGELFF	TGCGCCAGCAGCTTCGGGGACACCGGGGAGCTGTTTTTT	NA	NA	TRBV5-1	TRBJ2-2
CASSPPLALYNEQFF	TGTGCCAGCTCACCACCTCTAGCGCTATACAATGAGCAGTTCTTC	NA	NA	TRBV18	TRBJ2-1
CAWSVEGGFSYEQYF	TGTGCCTGGAGTGTAGAGGGGGGCTTCTCCTACGAGCAGTACTTC	NA	NA	TRBV30	TRBJ2-7
CSAAYNNEQFF	TGCAGCGCGGCGTACAACAATGAGCAGTTCTTC	NA	NA	TRBV29-1	TRBJ2-1
CASSQASGYGYTF	TGCGCCAGCAGCCAAGCCTCAGGGTATGGCTACACCTTC	once	NA	TRBV4-1	TRBJ1-2
CSVEGRGLAGVAEQFF	TGCAGCGTTGAGGGTCGTGGACTAGCGGGAGTGGCTGAGCAGTTCTTC	few	TRBD2	TRBV29-1	TRBJ2-1
CSVGLAGGEQFF	TGCAGCGTGGGACTAGCGGGAGGTGAGCAGTTCTTC	NA	TRBD2	TRBV29-1	TRBJ2-1
CASSLLGLAGGLYNEQFF	TGCGCCAGCAGCTTACTAGGACTAGCGGGAGGCCTATACAATGAGCAGTTCTTC	NA	TRBD2	TRBV5-1	TRBJ2-1
CASSGTLVWTGELFF	TGTGCCAGCAGCGGTACCCTAGTGTGGACCGGGGAGCTGTTTTTT	NA	NA	TRBV7-9	TRBJ2-2
CASSWGLQAEAFF	TGTGCCAGCAGCTGGGGTTTGCAGGCTGAAGCTTTCTTT	NA	NA	TRBV5-4	TRBJ1-1
CASSLGGMNTEAFF	TGTGCCAGCAGTTTGGGGGGGATGAACACTGAAGCTTTCTTT	NA	NA	TRBV28	TRBJ1-1
CASSYRRHYEQYF	TGTGCCAGCAGTTACCGGCGGCACTACGAGCAGTACTTC	NA	NA	TRBV6-5	TRBJ2-7
CASSGQGRSGELFF	TGCGCCAGCAGCGGACAGGGTAGATCCGGGGAGCTGTTTTTT	NA	TRBD1	TRBV4-1	TRBJ2-2
CSVGGPRPEAFF	TGCAGCGTTGGGGGCCCGCGGCCTGAAGCTTTCTTT	few	NA	TRBV29-1	TRBJ1-1
CAWNPVRGDLNTEAFF	TGTGCCTGGAACCCCGTTCGGGGGGATCTGAACACTGAAGCTTTCTTT	NA	NA	TRBV30	TRBJ1-1
CASSDWRLGTQYF	TGTGCCAGCAGTGATTGGAGGTTAGGGACCCAGTACTTC	few	NA	TRBV2	TRBJ2-5
CASRTGSQPQHF	TGTGCCAGCAGGACAGGGTCTCAGCCCCAGCATTTT	few	TRBD1	TRBV25-1	TRBJ1-5
CAWSVGGSGANVLTF	TGTGCCTGGAGTGTAGGTGGATCTGGGGCCAACGTCCTGACTTTC	NA	NA	TRBV30	TRBJ2-6
CSVITGDRGYTF	TGCAGCGTTATCACAGGGGACCGTGGCTACACCTTC	few	TRBD1	TRBV29-1	TRBJ1-2
CSVDTGRVYGYTF	TGCAGCGTGGATACAGGGAGGGTCTATGGCTACACCTTC	NA	NA	TRBV29-1	TRBJ1-2
CAWSVRQIEAYEQYF	TGTGCCTGGAGTGTACGGCAGATCGAGGCCTACGAGCAGTACTTC	NA	NA	TRBV30	TRBJ2-7
CASRWGTQETQYF	TGCGCCAGCAGATGGGGGACCCAAGAGACCCAGTACTTC	NA	NA	TRBV5-1	TRBJ2-5
CSGKSGSQYF	TGCAGCGGAAAAAGCGGGAGCCAGTACTTC	few	TRBD2	TRBV29-1	TRBJ2-5
CASSPGQGIGSGANVLTF	TGCGCCAGCAGCCCTGGACAGGGGATAGGCTCTGGGGCCAACGTCCTGACTTTC	NA	TRBD1	TRBV4-1	TRBJ2-6
CASSPLGGLAGRGEQYF	TGTGCCAGCAGTCCCCTTGGAGGACTAGCGGGACGGGGCGAGCAGTACTTC	NA	TRBD2	TRBV25-1	TRBJ2-7
CASSQKILTGTGGATQYF	TGCGCCAGCAGCCAAAAAATACTTACCGGGACAGGAGGTGCGACCCAGTACTTC	few	TRBD1	TRBV4-1	TRBJ2-5
CATRRDRGNSYEQYF	TGTGCCACCAGACGGGACAGAGGGAACTCCTACGAGCAGTACTTC	NA	TRBD1	TRBV15	TRBJ2-7
CASRGTRDTGELFF	TGTGCCAGTCGAGGGACGAGGGACACCGGGGAGCTGTTTTTT	few	NA	TRBV2	TRBJ2-2
CASSLRLAGAYNEQFF	TGTGCCAGCAGCCTGCGGTTAGCGGGAGCCTACAATGAGCAGTTCTTC	NA	TRBD2	TRBV5-4	TRBJ2-1
CASSYSGTEAYEQYF	TGTGCCAGCAGTTACTCGGGGACAGAAGCCTACGAGCAGTACTTC	NA	TRBD1	TRBV6-5	TRBJ2-7
CAWSVTPGQQFF	TGTGCCTGGAGTGTGACGCCGGGACAGCAGTTCTTC	NA	NA	TRBV30	TRBJ2-1
CATSRGREYEQYF	TGTGCCACCAGCAGGGGAAGGGAGTACGAGCAGTACTTC	NA	NA	TRBV15	TRBJ2-7
CASSSGTGGRDEKLFF	TGCGCCAGCAGCTCTGGGACAGGGGGAAGGGATGAAAAACTGTTTTTT	NA	TRBD1	TRBV5-1	TRBJ1-4
CASSVGTVADTQYF	TGTGCCAGCAGCGTAGGGACAGTCGCAGATACGCAGTATTTT	NA	NA	TRBV9	TRBJ2-3
CASSLTGLFNEQYF	TGTGCCAGCAGTTTGACAGGGTTATTCAACGAGCAGTACTTC	NA	TRBD1	TRBV6-6	TRBJ2-7
CASTGQETQYF	TGTGCCAGCACGGGGCAAGAGACCCAGTACTTC	NA	NA	TRBV6-6	TRBJ2-5
CTSSQDLLGSYNEQFF	TGCACCAGCAGCCAAGATTTGTTGGGCTCCTACAATGAGCAGTTCTTC	NA	NA	TRBV1	TRBJ2-1